This T cell receptor beta chain is drawn from a study of T cell responses to AZD1222 COVID-19 vaccine (dated by TCRdb to about 2021). Turning to the overall study: AZD1222 recipients whose second dose came at about 4 weeks and those whose second dose came at about 12 weeks were combined into one group, since spike-specific TCR depth and breadth did not differ between the two schedules. TCR sequencing covered more than 230 trial participants: 200 to 220 given two doses of AZD1222 and 26 given two doses of MenACWY control vaccine. Trial participants were enrolled by age into 18-55, 56-69 and 70-plus year subgroups, with around 140, 26 and 57 TCR-sequenced participants respectively.

Per the publication, the time point label means: baseline before first vaccination. Vaccinee samples came from UK trials COV001 and COV002, including a single-blind randomized controlled phase 2/3 trial of AZD1222 (ChAdOx1 nCoV-19) in healthy adults. Trial participant PBMC samples were collected at day 0 and day 28 after the second dose for TCRbeta chain sequencing. The CDR3 regions of human TCRbeta chains were analyzed by immunosequencing. The authors' analysis ran thus. TCRs in the repertoires were compared against a reference library of SARS-CoV-2-specific TCRs that had been generated with the MIRA antigen-specificity platform. Breadth was defined as the fraction of unique TCRs that were SARS-CoV-2-associated, and depth was defined as the fraction of total T cells that were SARS-CoV-2-associated. Using the MIRA data, every spike-specific TCR was mapped to the spike region that the TCR reacted to and assigned to either a CD4 or a CD8 class. Log10-transformed breadth and depth values were compared by one-way ANOVA with Sidak's multiple comparisons tests. Not all clones reach the TCRdb copy of this immuneACCESS table, which keeps in-frame sequences only. Checked studies attribute under half of the gap to unresolved V genes and leave the rest unexplained. The V and J calls and clone size come from that table; D and trimming were worked out from the DNA. Present in this sample are some 130,000 clones, about 90% of which were seen just once. 1.9% of the sample belongs to the ten largest clones.

The study at large found these results: Because no day 14 peak-response samples were available, repertoires were characterized only after the peak T cell response. Most participants were white British and females outnumbered males, and the authors suggested that clonal diversity may have been underestimated. The vaccine-associated CD4 TCRs covered the entire spike protein, and the dominant responses fell in regions 160-218 and 743-854. In the small 56-69-year group, the increase in depth fell short of significance, most likely because of low power. Conclusions about previously exposed vaccinees are limited, since just six AZD1222 recipients were seropositive for SARS-CoV-2 at baseline. Spike-specific TCR breadth and depth rose significantly after two AZD1222 doses compared with day 0 and with MenACWY recipients. Reportedly, almost half of the unique spike-specific TCRs recognized epitopes lying outside the regions that are mutated in the B.1.351 and B.1.1.7 variants.

In regard to this clone: The antigen it recognizes is unknown. No per-base quality is available; no much larger clone lies one base away.

Sequenced here: peripheral blood, sampled on day 0 of AZD1222 vaccination. The clonotype originates from an adult in good health.

The encoded CDR3 is CASSIVPGANVLTF. The nucleotide sequence reads as follows: TGTGCCAGTAGTATAGTCCCTGGGGCCAACGTCCTGACTTTC. The chain joins TRBV19 to TRBJ2-6, with no D gene named confidently. The CDR3 contains 14 residues, cysteine and phenylalanine counted. Kept here is only the CDR3 DNA, which spans 42 bases and is read in frame from base 1. The germline V gene (reference sequence) gives CDR1 as LNHDA and CDR2 as SQIVND. Trimming costs V 1 base and J 2 bases, and their ends lie 3 bases apart.